Below, 2 T cell receptor beta chains from the same sample are listed, as sequenced in a study of shared clonotypes between healthy human individuals. Data came from immunoSEQ multiplex PCR; TCRdb stores just in-frame clones and leaves some out. The table includes about 380,000 clones, around 96% detected once. Sequencing was performed on memory CD8+ T cells sorted from blood. Documented subset: CD45RO+ cells pooled with CCR7-negative TemRA cells. The receptor set was obtained from a young man in good health.

The genes are TRBV10-3 and TRBJ1-6; weak D call: TRBD1 (6 bases). The V gene lost 1 base and the J gene lost 7 bases, with 14 bases spanning the gap. The CDR3 spans 16 residues. Germline lookup yields CDR1 ENHRY and CDR2 SYGVKD. The CDR3 DNA sequence: TGTGCCATCAGTGAGTTAATCGCAGGGGACAATTCACCCCTCCACTTT. Its protein is CAISELIAGDNSPLHF.

The chain has TRBV5-1 and TRBJ2-3, with TRBD2 matching 10 bases. The CDR3 runs to 16 residues. Germline V CDR1 and CDR2: SGHRS, YFSETQ. The V gene end was trimmed by 4 bases and the J gene end by 0 bases; junction bases not matched to a gene: 5. CDR3 in amino acids: CASSRSGLASTDTQYF. CDR3 DNA: TGCGCCAGCAGCCGCTCGGGACTAGCGAGCACAGATACGCAGTATTTT.